This T cell receptor (beta chain) is drawn from a study of T cells in Graves' hyperthyroidism and ophthalmopathy. At the level of the study: Peripheral blood was drawn at first diagnosis, prior to all treatment. Broader study findings: Ophthalmopathy, which appeared later, was predicted by the model a median 6.5 months before onset. Stable hyperthyroidism was told apart from ophthalmopathy by a model built on 13 V-J features.

The authors took PBMCs from 9.5 to 10 ml fresh peripheral blood. Remarks on this clonotype: Its antigen is still unknown.

Template material for amplifying TCR beta CDR3 regions consisted of RNA transcripts. RT-PCR in the first round (using the HTBI primer set) targeted the TCR CDR3. TCRdb called the multiplex PCR reads again in MiXCR, with one record for every CDR3 protein. Of 500,000 or so distinct CDR3 sequences listed, roughly a sixth are singletons. The CDR3 consists of 16 residues. V lost 0 bases, J lost 4 bases, and 2 bases stayed unmatched. Germline V gene lookup returns CDR1 MNHEY and CDR2 SMNVEV (reference sequence). This chain links TRBV27 with TRBJ2-5; 13 nucleotides agree with TRBD2. The sample was blood. This receptor was obtained from a woman between 18 and 29 years old with Graves' ophthalmopathy. CDR3 sequence: CASSLSRLAGGETQYF. In DNA, the CDR3 is TGTGCCAGCAGTTTATCGAGACTAGCGGGGGGAGAGACCCAGTACTTC.